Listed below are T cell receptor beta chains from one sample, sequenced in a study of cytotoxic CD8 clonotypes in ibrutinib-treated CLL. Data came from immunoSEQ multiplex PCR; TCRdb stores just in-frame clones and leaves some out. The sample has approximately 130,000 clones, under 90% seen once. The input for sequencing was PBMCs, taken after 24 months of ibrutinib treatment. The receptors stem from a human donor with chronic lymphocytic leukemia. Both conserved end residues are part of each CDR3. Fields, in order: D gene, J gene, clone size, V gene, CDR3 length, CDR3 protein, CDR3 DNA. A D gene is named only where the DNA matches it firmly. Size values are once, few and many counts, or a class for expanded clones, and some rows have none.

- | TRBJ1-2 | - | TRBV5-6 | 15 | CASSPQGIASYGYTF | TGTGCCAGCAGCCCCCAAGGGATTGCTAGCTATGGCTACACCTTC
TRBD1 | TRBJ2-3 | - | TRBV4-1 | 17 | CASSHVRDRANTDTQYF | TGCGCCAGCAGCCATGTCCGGGACAGAGCGAACACAGATACGCAGTATTTT
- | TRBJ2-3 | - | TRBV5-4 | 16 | CASSRGGAPNTDTQYF | TGTGCCAGCAGCCGTGGGGGGGCCCCCAACACAGATACGCAGTATTTT
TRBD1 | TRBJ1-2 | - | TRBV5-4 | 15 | CASSRPGQGDHGYTF | TGTGCCAGCAGCCGTCCGGGACAGGGGGATCATGGCTACACCTTC
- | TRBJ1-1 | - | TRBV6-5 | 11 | CASSPLIEAFF | TGTGCCAGCAGCCCCCTCATTGAAGCTTTCTTT
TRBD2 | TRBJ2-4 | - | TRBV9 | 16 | CASSVGASGGMYIQYF | TGTGCCAGCAGCGTAGGGGCTAGCGGGGGGATGTACATTCAGTACTTC
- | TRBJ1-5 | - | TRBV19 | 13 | CASSIEQFQPQHF | TGTGCCAGTAGTATTGAACAGTTTCAGCCCCAGCATTTT
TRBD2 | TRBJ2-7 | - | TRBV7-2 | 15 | CASSLAPSGGREQYF | TGTGCCAGCAGCTTAGCGCCTAGCGGGGGTCGAGAGCAGTACTTC
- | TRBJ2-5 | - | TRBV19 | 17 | CASSRGGVALLQETQYF | TGTGCCAGTAGTAGAGGGGGGGTGGCGCTCCTCCAAGAGACCCAGTACTTC
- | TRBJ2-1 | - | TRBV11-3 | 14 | CASSLMYSYNEQFF | TGTGCCAGCAGCCTGATGTACTCCTACAATGAGCAGTTCTTC
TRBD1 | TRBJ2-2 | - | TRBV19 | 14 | CASTGQGHTGELFF | TGTGCCAGTACCGGACAGGGGCACACCGGGGAGCTGTTTTTT
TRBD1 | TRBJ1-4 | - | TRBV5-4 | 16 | CASSLGGQGGNEKLFF | TGTGCCAGCAGCTTGGGTGGACAGGGCGGGAATGAAAAACTGTTTTTT
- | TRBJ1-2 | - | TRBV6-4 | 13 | CASSDSRLRGYTF | TGTGCCAGCAGTGACTCAAGGTTACGCGGCTACACCTTC
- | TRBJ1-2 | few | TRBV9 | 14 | CASSVDPNAYGYTF | TGTGCCAGCAGCGTAGATCCTAACGCCTATGGCTACACCTTC
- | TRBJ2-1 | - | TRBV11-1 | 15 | CASSPPGASYNEQFF | TGTGCCAGCAGCCCTCCGGGGGCCTCCTACAATGAGCAGTTCTTC
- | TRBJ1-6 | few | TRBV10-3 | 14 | CAISESQGIPPLHF | TGTGCCATCAGTGAGTCCCAGGGTATCCCACCCCTCCACTTT
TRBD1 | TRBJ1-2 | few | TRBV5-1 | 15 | CASSPGTGGYYGYTF | TGCGCCAGCAGCCCCGGGACAGGGGGCTACTATGGCTACACCTTC
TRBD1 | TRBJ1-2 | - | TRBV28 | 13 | CASSRQGIGSYTF | TGTGCCAGCAGTCGACAGGGGATTGGTAGCTACACCTTC
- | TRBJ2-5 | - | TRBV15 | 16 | CATSGARGGRQETQYF | TGTGCCACCAGCGGGGCTAGAGGTGGGAGGCAAGAGACCCAGTACTTC
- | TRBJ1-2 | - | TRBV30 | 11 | CAWADFRSYTF | TGTGCCTGGGCGGACTTCCGAAGCTACACCTTC
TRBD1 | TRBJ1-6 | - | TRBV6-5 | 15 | CASSYQGAGDSPLHF | TGTGCCAGCAGTTACCAGGGGGCTGGAGATTCACCCCTCCACTTT
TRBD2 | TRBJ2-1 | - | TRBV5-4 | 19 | CASSPGATSGGTRVYEQFF | TGTGCCAGCAGCCCCGGCGCGACTAGCGGGGGCACTAGGGTATATGAGCAGTTCTTC
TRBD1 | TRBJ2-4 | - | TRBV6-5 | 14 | CASSSGQVLNIQYF | TGTGCCAGCAGTTCGGGACAGGTTTTAAACATTCAGTACTTC
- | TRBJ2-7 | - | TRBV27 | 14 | CASSLRQATYEQYF | TGTGCCAGCAGTCTCCGACAGGCTACCTACGAGCAGTACTTC
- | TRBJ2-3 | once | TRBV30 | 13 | CAWNGQWTDTQYF | TGTGCCTGGAATGGACAGTGGACAGATACGCAGTATTTT
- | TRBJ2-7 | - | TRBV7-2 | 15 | CASSLGPHSSYEQYF | TGTGCCAGCAGCTTAGGCCCCCACAGCTCCTACGAGCAGTACTTC
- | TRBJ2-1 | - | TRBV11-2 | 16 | CASSLSGTFTGNEQFF | TGTGCCAGCAGCCTGTCCGGGACATTCACCGGCAATGAGCAGTTCTTC
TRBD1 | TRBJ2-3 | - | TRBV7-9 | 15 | CASSPPGQTTDTQYF | TGTGCCAGCAGCCCACCGGGACAGACCACAGATACGCAGTATTTT
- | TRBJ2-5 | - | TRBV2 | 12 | CASSEVQETQYF | TGTGCCAGCAGTGAAGTCCAAGAGACCCAGTACTTC
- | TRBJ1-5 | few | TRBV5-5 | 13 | CASSLGGMMPQHF | TGTGCCAGCAGCTTGGGGGGGATGATGCCCCAGCATTTT
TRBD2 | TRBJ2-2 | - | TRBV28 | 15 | CASVLSGGNTGELFF | TGTGCCAGTGTCCTTAGCGGGGGGAACACCGGGGAGCTGTTTTTT
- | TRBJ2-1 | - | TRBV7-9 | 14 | CASSRGVVGNEQFF | TGTGCCAGCAGCCGGGGAGTTGTAGGCAATGAGCAGTTCTTC
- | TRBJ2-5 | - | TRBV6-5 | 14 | CAAAPGGTQETQYF | TGTGCCGCCGCCCCGGGGGGCACACAAGAGACCCAGTACTTC